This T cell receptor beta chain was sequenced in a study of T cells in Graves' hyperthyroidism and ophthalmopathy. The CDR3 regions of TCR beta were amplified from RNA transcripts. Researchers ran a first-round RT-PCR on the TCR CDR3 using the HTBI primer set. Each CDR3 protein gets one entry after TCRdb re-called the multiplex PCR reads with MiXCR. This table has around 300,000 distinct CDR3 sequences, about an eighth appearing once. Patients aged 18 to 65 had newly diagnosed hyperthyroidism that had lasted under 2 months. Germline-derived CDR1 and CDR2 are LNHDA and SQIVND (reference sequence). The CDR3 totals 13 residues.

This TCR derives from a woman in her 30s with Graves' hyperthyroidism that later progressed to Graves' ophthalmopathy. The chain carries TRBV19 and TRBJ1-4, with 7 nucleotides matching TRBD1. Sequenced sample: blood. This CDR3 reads CATRQGGSEKLFF. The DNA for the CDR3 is TGTGCGACAAGACAGGGTGGAAGTGAAAAACTGTTTTTT.